Listed below are T cell receptor beta chains from one sample, sequenced in a study of spatial heterogeneity in lung cancer. TCRdb re-derived calls from the 5' RACE reads in MiXCR, one entry per CDR3 protein. The data show 20,000 to 25,000 distinct CDR3 sequences, more than 15% seen once. The sequencing here drew on lung tumor tissue, taken at surgery. The receptor set was obtained from a female donor with early-stage non-small cell lung cancer. Each CDR3 is given with its conserved first and last residue. The D gene is left open where the match is weak. Size is stated for part of the rows, as once, few or many counts, or as a class when the clone is expanded.

v_call: TRBV10-2; clone_size: many; d_call: NA; j_call: TRBJ2-7; cdr3_aa: CASRSGTNYEQYF; cdr3_nt: TGCGCCAGCAGATCCGGGACAAACTACGAGCAGTACTTC
v_call: TRBV28; clone_size: NA; d_call: NA; j_call: TRBJ2-1; cdr3_aa: CASSEGVRYNEQFF; cdr3_nt: TGTGCCAGCAGTGAGGGAGTGCGCTACAATGAGCAGTTCTTC
v_call: TRBV6-6; clone_size: many; d_call: TRBD1; j_call: TRBJ1-1; cdr3_aa: CATRGQRNTEAFF; cdr3_nt: TGTGCCACCCGGGGACAGAGGAACACTGAAGCTTTCTTT
v_call: TRBV20-1; clone_size: many; d_call: TRBD2; j_call: TRBJ2-5; cdr3_aa: CSAPFGAGDGTQYF; cdr3_nt: TGCAGTGCTCCGTTTGGGGCGGGAGATGGGACCCAGTACTTC
v_call: TRBV20-1; clone_size: NA; d_call: TRBD1; j_call: TRBJ2-7; cdr3_aa: CRPDGGTAYEQYF; cdr3_nt: TGCAGGCCCGACGGTGGGACAGCCTACGAGCAGTACTTC
v_call: TRBV11-2; clone_size: NA; d_call: TRBD2; j_call: TRBJ2-5; cdr3_aa: CASSLREGVETQYF; cdr3_nt: TGTGCCAGCAGCTTAAGGGAGGGCGTTGAGACCCAGTACTTC
v_call: TRBV20-1; clone_size: many; d_call: TRBD2; j_call: TRBJ2-1; cdr3_aa: CSARDGRTSNEQFF; cdr3_nt: TGCAGTGCTAGAGATGGGAGGACTAGCAATGAGCAGTTCTTC
v_call: TRBV29-1; clone_size: NA; d_call: NA; j_call: TRBJ2-7; cdr3_aa: CSGTTSYEQYF; cdr3_nt: TGCAGCGGTACGACTTCCTACGAGCAGTACTTC
v_call: TRBV13; clone_size: few; d_call: NA; j_call: TRBJ2-1; cdr3_aa: CASSPVAYSYNEQFF; cdr3_nt: TGTGCCAGCAGCCCAGTGGCGTACTCCTACAATGAGCAGTTCTTC
v_call: TRBV5-1; clone_size: NA; d_call: NA; j_call: TRBJ2-3; cdr3_aa: CASSLQGRTDTQYF; cdr3_nt: TGCGCCAGCAGCTTACAGGGGAGGACAGATACGCAGTATTTT
v_call: TRBV3-1; clone_size: NA; d_call: NA; j_call: TRBJ2-3; cdr3_aa: CASSPTPTSTDTQYF; cdr3_nt: TGTGCCAGCAGCCCCACTCCGACCTCGACAGATACGCAGTATTTT
v_call: TRBV6-1; clone_size: NA; d_call: NA; j_call: TRBJ2-4; cdr3_aa: CASGGNIQYF; cdr3_nt: TGTGCCAGCGGGGGGAACATTCAGTACTTC
v_call: TRBV28; clone_size: many; d_call: TRBD2; j_call: TRBJ2-1; cdr3_aa: CASSLWLKGSASGRGNEQFF; cdr3_nt: TGTGCCAGCAGTTTATGGTTAAAGGGATCGGCTAGCGGGAGAGGCAATGAGCAGTTCTTC
v_call: TRBV5-1; clone_size: NA; d_call: TRBD1; j_call: TRBJ2-7; cdr3_aa: CASSNRGPSYEQYF; cdr3_nt: TGCGCCAGCAGCAACAGGGGTCCCTCCTACGAGCAGTACTTC
v_call: TRBV3-1; clone_size: NA; d_call: TRBD2; j_call: TRBJ2-1; cdr3_aa: CASSQGSGRLNEQFF; cdr3_nt: TGTGCCAGCAGCCAAGGTAGCGGGAGGCTCAATGAGCAGTTCTTC
v_call: TRBV27; clone_size: many; d_call: TRBD2; j_call: TRBJ2-7; cdr3_aa: CASSGGAPSYEQYF; cdr3_nt: TGTGCCAGCTCCGGGGGGGCACCCTCCTACGAGCAGTACTTC
v_call: TRBV10-3; clone_size: NA; d_call: TRBD1; j_call: TRBJ2-7; cdr3_aa: CAISGSPGQGGEQYF; cdr3_nt: TGTGCCATCAGTGGGTCACCGGGACAGGGAGGGGAGCAGTACTTC
v_call: TRBV4-3; clone_size: few; d_call: NA; j_call: TRBJ2-7; cdr3_aa: CASSHLDGNYEQYF; cdr3_nt: TGCGCCAGCAGCCACCTTGACGGGAATTACGAGCAGTACTTC
v_call: TRBV7-9; clone_size: few; d_call: TRBD1; j_call: TRBJ2-7; cdr3_aa: CASSPRQGKTYEQYF; cdr3_nt: TGTGCCAGCAGCCCGAGACAGGGTAAGACCTACGAGCAGTACTTC
v_call: TRBV12-3/TRBV12-4; clone_size: NA; d_call: TRBD1; j_call: TRBJ2-6; cdr3_aa: CASSLLRDRLKSGANVLTF; cdr3_nt: TGTGCCAGCAGTCTCCTCCGGGACAGGTTGAAATCCGGGGCCAACGTCCTGACTTTC
v_call: TRBV9; clone_size: few; d_call: NA; j_call: TRBJ2-7; cdr3_aa: CASSGTSSYEQYF; cdr3_nt: TGTGCCAGCAGCGGGACCTCGTCCTACGAGCAGTACTTC
v_call: TRBV11-2; clone_size: medium-sized; d_call: NA; j_call: TRBJ2-2; cdr3_aa: CASSFRTGELFF; cdr3_nt: TGTGCCAGCAGCTTTCGCACCGGGGAGCTGTTTTTT
v_call: TRBV2; clone_size: many; d_call: TRBD1; j_call: TRBJ2-7; cdr3_aa: CASSDPHRGPHYEQYF; cdr3_nt: TGTGCCAGCAGTGACCCTCACAGGGGCCCTCACTACGAGCAGTACTTC
v_call: TRBV18; clone_size: NA; d_call: NA; j_call: TRBJ2-7; cdr3_aa: CASSRGSGTPYEQYF; cdr3_nt: TGTGCCAGCTCAAGGGGGTCGGGGACCCCCTACGAGCAGTACTTC
v_call: TRBV20-1; clone_size: many; d_call: TRBD1; j_call: TRBJ2-5; cdr3_aa: CSAPRTGEDFTYQETQYF; cdr3_nt: TGCAGTGCTCCTCGGACAGGGGAGGATTTTACGTACCAAGAGACCCAGTACTTC
v_call: TRBV28; clone_size: few; d_call: NA; j_call: TRBJ2-1; cdr3_aa: CASSIPGTSEQFF; cdr3_nt: TGTGCCAGCAGTATACCCGGGACGTCCGAGCAGTTCTTC
v_call: TRBV20-1; clone_size: many; d_call: NA; j_call: TRBJ2-1; cdr3_aa: CSASSGGSYNEQFF; cdr3_nt: TGCAGTGCGAGTAGCGGAGGCTCCTACAATGAGCAGTTCTTC
v_call: TRBV6-5; clone_size: many; d_call: TRBD2; j_call: TRBJ2-3; cdr3_aa: CASSNSGSGTDTQYF; cdr3_nt: TGTGCCAGCAGCAATAGCGGGAGTGGAACAGATACGCAGTATTTT
v_call: TRBV28; clone_size: NA; d_call: NA; j_call: TRBJ2-1; cdr3_aa: CASSETSSRDEQFF; cdr3_nt: TGTGCCAGCAGTGAGACTAGTTCCCGGGATGAGCAGTTCTTC
v_call: TRBV29-1; clone_size: many; d_call: TRBD1; j_call: TRBJ2-1; cdr3_aa: CSFSGTGIYNEQFF; cdr3_nt: TGCAGCTTCTCCGGGACAGGGATCTACAATGAGCAGTTCTTC
v_call: TRBV3-1; clone_size: NA; d_call: TRBD2; j_call: TRBJ2-7; cdr3_aa: CASSEGLAGGRSSYEQYF; cdr3_nt: TGTGCCAGCAGCGAGGGACTAGCGGGAGGGCGAAGCTCCTACGAGCAGTACTTC
v_call: TRBV24-1; clone_size: NA; d_call: TRBD1; j_call: TRBJ2-1; cdr3_aa: CATTDRRNEQFF; cdr3_nt: TGTGCCACCACGGACAGGAGGAATGAGCAGTTCTTC
v_call: TRBV5-6; clone_size: few; d_call: NA; j_call: TRBJ2-1; cdr3_aa: CASSLRPSSYNEQFF; cdr3_nt: TGTGCCAGCAGCTTGCGTCCCTCCTCCTACAATGAGCAGTTCTTC
v_call: TRBV6-1; clone_size: NA; d_call: TRBD2; j_call: TRBJ2-2; cdr3_aa: CASSSRSTLLAVNTGELFF; cdr3_nt: TGTGCCAGCAGTTCCCGCTCCACCCTACTAGCGGTGAACACCGGGGAGCTGTTTTTT
v_call: TRBV5-1; clone_size: NA; d_call: TRBD2; j_call: TRBJ2-5; cdr3_aa: CAGGAGVGETQYF; cdr3_nt: TGCGCCGGAGGAGCGGGAGTGGGAGAGACCCAGTACTTC
v_call: TRBV20-1; clone_size: many; d_call: NA; j_call: TRBJ2-4; cdr3_aa: CSAPILLRGNIQYF; cdr3_nt: TGCAGTGCTCCGATCCTACTAAGGGGAAACATTCAGTACTTC
v_call: TRBV19; clone_size: NA; d_call: NA; j_call: TRBJ2-3; cdr3_aa: CASSGGRPADTQYF; cdr3_nt: TGTGCCAGTAGTGGTGGGAGACCCGCAGATACGCAGTATTTT
v_call: TRBV20-1; clone_size: few; d_call: NA; j_call: TRBJ2-7; cdr3_aa: CSARIDAYEQYF; cdr3_nt: TGCAGTGCCCGTATCGACGCCTACGAGCAGTACTTC
v_call: TRBV2; clone_size: NA; d_call: NA; j_call: TRBJ2-7; cdr3_aa: CASSQASAISYEQYF; cdr3_nt: TGTGCCAGCAGTCAGGCTAGCGCAATCTCCTACGAGCAGTACTTC